The 27 T cell receptor beta chains in this list originate from one sample, sequenced in a study of brain T cells in children with intractable seizures. Using immunoSEQ multiplex PCR, the repertoire was profiled, and TCRdb retains in-frame clones only, with some absent. Of 300,000 to 400,000 clones listed, over 90% are singletons. Time point here: blood from clinic visit 5 months post-surgery; TSC patient then seizure free. The specimen comprised peripheral blood, sampled less than 6 months after surgery. All receptors derive from a boy younger than two with tuberous sclerosis and intractable seizures.

The J gene is TRBJ1-1, the V gene TRBV11-2; D perhaps matches TRBD1 (5 bases). The CDR3 totals 15 residues. Germline-derived CDR1 and CDR2 are SGHAT and FQNNGV. V lost 5 bases, J lost 4 bases, and 17 bases lay in between. The CDR3, as DNA: TGTGCCAGCAGCCTACCCCCTTTTGGGGGCACTGAAGCTTTCTTT. Translated, it gives CASSLPPFGGTEAFF.

The CDR3 DNA sequence: TGTGCCAGCAGCCTCCGGACAGGCGCGAATGAGCAGTTCTTC. Amino acid sequence: CASSLRTGANEQFF. V and J are TRBV13 and TRBJ2-1; 7 nucleotides align to TRBD1. The CDR3 is made up of 14 amino acids. The ends lost 5 bases at V and 7 bases at J; junction bases unmatched: 8. Per the germline V gene, CDR1 is PRHDT and CDR2 is FYEKMQ (reference sequence).

The J gene is TRBJ2-3, the V gene TRBV4-2; 11 nucleotides line up with TRBD2. The junction had 7 bases not matched to a gene; V was cut back by 5 bases and J by 3 bases. Germline V gives CDR1 LGHNA, CDR2 YNFKEQ. The CDR3 extends over 16 amino acids. The CDR3, as DNA: TGTGCCAGCAGCTGGATACTAGCGGGAGAGACAGATACGCAGTATTTT. Protein sequence: CASSWILAGETDTQYF.

The V gene is TRBV19, the J gene TRBJ1-5; unclear D gene. Germline lookup yields CDR1 LNHDA and CDR2 SQIVND (reference sequence). Trimming removed 1 base at V and 5 bases at J, with 12 bases between. The CDR3 is 15 residues long. The CDR3 here is CASSIGALRDQPQHF. The CDR3 DNA reads as TGTGCCAGTAGTATAGGTGCATTGCGGGATCAGCCCCAGCATTTT.

The chain uses TRBV5-1 and TRBJ1-6, with D hard to call. V was pared by 3 bases and J by 7 bases, with 8 bases between. Germline loops: CDR1 SGHRS, CDR2 YFSETQ. This CDR3 has 13 residues. The CDR3: CASSWEQNSPLHF. The DNA for the CDR3 is TGCGCCAGCAGCTGGGAACAGAATTCACCCCTCCACTTT.

This clone was found once. The chain recombines TRBV3-1 (or the pseudogene TRBV3-2) with TRBJ2-3, with 8 bases aligning to TRBD2. The CDR3 is 16 residues long. V dropped 0 bases and J dropped 5; count of bases not matched to a gene: 7. CDR1 LGHDT and CDR2 YNNKEL come from the germline V gene (reference sequence). The CDR3 here is CASSQENGRALDTQYF. CDR3 coding DNA: TGTGCCAGCAGCCAAGAGAACGGGAGGGCTTTAGATACGCAGTATTTT.

The chain joins TRBV4-1 to TRBJ2-6, with TRBD1 matching over 7 bases. Germline V CDR1 and CDR2: MGHRA, YSYEKL. The CDR3 loop spans 16 amino acids. Trimming cost V 4 bases and J 2 bases; bases outside gene matches: 5. Written as DNA, the CDR3 is TGCGCCAGCAGCCCCAGGGGGTTCACTGGGGCCAACGTCCTGACTTTC. Translation gives CASSPRGFTGANVLTF.

The chain links TRBV19 to TRBJ2-2, with TRBD1 matching over 8 bases. The V gene end was trimmed by 7 bases and the J gene end by 8 bases; junction bases not matched to a gene: 12. Germline-derived CDR1 and CDR2 are LNHDA and SQIVND (reference sequence). This CDR3 region has 15 residues. CDR3 nucleotides: TGTGCCAGTACTCTCGGACAGGGCCTGGTTGGGGAGCTGTTTTTT. Translation: CASTLGQGLVGELFF.

As to this clone: The junction departs from germline at one end; a sequencing error may be responsible. The genes are TRBV30 and TRBJ1-2; possibly TRBD1 for D (6 bases). This CDR3 is 12 amino acids long. Germline values: CDR1 GTSNPN, CDR2 SVGIG (reference sequence). The CDR3 protein is CASEGGTLVLDF. The CDR3 DNA reads as TGTGCCTCCGAGGGGGGGACACTAGTACTCGACTTC.

The genes are TRBV6-5 and TRBJ1-2; unclear D gene. Per the germline V gene, CDR1 is MNHEY and CDR2 is SVGAGI. The CDR3 spans 12 residues. V was cut by 9 bases and J by 7 bases, with 15 bases left in between. The DNA of the CDR3 is TGTGCCAGGGGTGAGGCAAGAGGTGGCTACACCTTC. This sequence encodes CARGEARGGYTF.

A note on this clone: Other DNA sequences within the sample encode an identical CDR3. This sequence joins TRBV11-3 and TRBJ2-1; TRBD2 matches at 7 bases. Trimming removed 5 bases from V and 0 bases from J; junction bases left unmatched: 16. This CDR3 has 19 residues. The germline gives CDR1 SGHNT, CDR2 YENEEA. DNA of the CDR3: TGTGCCAGCAGCGGCACCGGGACTATAATCCCAAGCTCCTACAATGAGCAGTTCTTC. Translation gives CASSGTGTIIPSSYNEQFF. Full variable domain (outside the CDR3, taken from reference TRBV11-3 and TRBJ2-1): EAGVVQSPRYKIIEKKQPVAFWCNPISGHNTLYWYLQNLGQGPELLIRYENEEAVDDSQLPKDRFSAERLKGVDSTLKIQPAELGDSAVYLCASSGTGTIIPSSYNEQFFGPGTRLTVL.

The chain employs TRBV13 and TRBJ2-5, with TRBD1 matching 7 bases. The CDR3 runs 14 residues. Germline lookup yields CDR1 PRHDT and CDR2 FYEKMQ (reference sequence). V trimming: 4 bases; J trimming: 5 bases; junction bases outside the gene matches: 7. CDR3 amino acids: CASSSPTGRETQYF. The CDR3 DNA is TGTGCCAGCAGCTCCCCGACAGGGCGGGAGACCCAGTACTTC. The full variable domain, completed using reference TRBV13 and TRBJ2-5, is AAGVIQSPRHLIKEKRETATLKCYPIPRHDTVYWYQQGPGQDPQFLISFYEKMQSDKGSIPDRFSAQQFSDYHSELNMSSLELGDSALYFCASSSPTGRETQYFGPGTRLLVL.

In the case of this clone: Distinct nucleotide sequences in the sample also encode this CDR3. The chain links TRBV5-1 to TRBJ2-7; a possible D gene is TRBD2 (5 bases). The CDR3 extends over 13 amino acids. Germline CDR1 SGHRS, CDR2 YFSETQ. The germline V and J ends were trimmed by 5 bases and 0 bases, with 9 bases remaining between them. CDR3 loop: CASSRGSSYEQYF. In DNA form, the CDR3 reads TGCGCCAGCAGTCGGGGTAGCTCCTACGAGCAGTACTTC.

This clone showed up just once. In nucleotides, the CDR3 is TGCGCCAGCAGCTCTACTTCATCCGTGACAGGATTTTACTCTGGAAACACCATATATTTT. Amino acids: CASSSTSSVTGFYSGNTIYF. The gene calls are TRBV5-1 and TRBJ1-3; TRBD1 might be the D (6 bases). The CDR3 runs 20 residues. The germline V gene encodes CDR1 SGHRS and CDR2 YFSETQ. V lost 3 bases and J lost 0, with 25 bases in between.

This sequence joins TRBV15 and TRBJ2-1; maybe TRBD1 (7 bases). Looked up from germline, CDR1 is LNHNV and CDR2 is YYDKDF (reference sequence). CDR3 length: 17 residues. Deletions cut 0 bases from V and 0 bases from J, with 12 bases between. The CDR3 DNA reads TGTGCCACCAGCAGAGAGGGGGGACAGTCCTCCTACAATGAGCAGTTCTTC. Encoded protein: CATSREGGQSSYNEQFF.

This sequence joins TRBV2 and TRBJ2-2, with no clear D. Trimming shortened V by 8 bases and J by 4 bases, and 8 bases separated the two germline ends. From germline, CDR1 is SNHLY and CDR2 FYNNEI. This CDR3 has 12 residues. CDR3 amino acids: CASLTGTGELFF. In DNA form, the CDR3 reads TGTGCCAGCTTGACTGGCACCGGGGAGCTGTTTTTT.

The V and J genes are TRBV3-1 (or the pseudogene TRBV3-2) and TRBJ2-1; 11 positions agree with TRBD2. With 1 base clipped from V and 3 bases from J, the junction kept 2 bases outside the gene matches. The CDR3 contains 16 residues. Per germline, CDR1 LGHDT and CDR2 YNNKEL (reference sequence). The CDR3 sequence: CASSQVGLADYNEQFF. CDR3 coding DNA: TGTGCCAGCAGCCAAGTGGGACTAGCGGACTACAATGAGCAGTTCTTC.

The chain has TRBV3-1 (or the pseudogene TRBV3-2) and TRBJ2-1; 10 bases fit TRBD2. V lost 4 bases to trimming and J lost 0 bases; unmatched junction nucleotides: 0. The germline gives CDR1 LGHDT, CDR2 YNNKEL (reference sequence). This CDR3 has 15 residues. The CDR3 coding sequence is TGTGCCAGCAGCCGGACTAGCGGCTCCTACAATGAGCAGTTCTTC. Encoded protein: CASSRTSGSYNEQFF.

The chain carries TRBV6-5 and TRBJ1-3; the D is unclear. V lost 7 bases to trimming and J lost 4 bases, with 17 bases between them. The length of the CDR3 is 15 residues. The V gene's germline CDR1 is MNHEY and CDR2 SVGAGI. The CDR3 protein is CASTSLRTEGNTIYF. The DNA of the CDR3 is TGTGCCAGCACTTCGCTCCGGACGGAAGGAAACACCATATATTTT.

Of note for this clone: In the same sample, other DNA sequences code for this CDR3. The chain employs TRBV12-3 or TRBV12-4 and TRBJ2-3, with D unclear. The CDR3 runs 12 residues. V was cut by 1 base and J by 5 bases, with 4 bases left in between. The CDR3 loop is CASSLGGDTQYF. CDR3 DNA: TGTGCCAGCAGTTTAGGAGGAGATACGCAGTATTTT.

The chain joins TRBV6-5 to TRBJ2-2, with a possible D match to TRBD1 (5 bases). V lost 9 bases to trimming and J lost 4 bases, with 15 bases between them. The CDR3 is made up of 14 amino acids. Germline V CDR1 and CDR2: MNHEY, SVGAGI. The CDR3 nucleotides read TGTGCCAGTGAGGTGGGGCCAAGCACCGGGGAGCTGTTTTTT. This codes for CASEVGPSTGELFF.

V is TRBV11-2 and J is TRBJ2-1; D unclear. V lost 0 bases and J 0 bases, leaving 6 bases between the germline ends. The CDR3 loop spans 15 amino acids. Germline-derived CDR1 and CDR2 are SGHAT and FQNNGV. The CDR3 sequence is CASSLEANSYNEQFF. The CDR3 coding sequence is TGTGCCAGCAGCTTAGAAGCCAACTCCTACAATGAGCAGTTCTTC.

Here the CDR3 DNA reads TGTGCCAGCAGTTTATACGGCGAGCAGTACTTC. Its translation: CASSLYGEQYF. V is TRBV12-3 or TRBV12-4 and J is TRBJ2-7; no firm D call. The length of the CDR3 is 11 residues. V was cut by 2 bases and J by 6 bases, with 5 bases left in between.

This chain connects TRBV6-2 or TRBV6-3 to TRBJ1-1, with D unresolved. V was pared by 4 bases and J by 0 bases, with 15 bases between. Germline assignment: CDR1 MNHEY and CDR2 SVGEGT. The CDR3 loop spans 16 amino acids. The DNA for the CDR3 is TGTGCCAGCAGTTTCTCGGCGTCTTCTATGAACACTGAAGCTTTCTTT. Its translation is CASSFSASSMNTEAFF.

The chain recombines TRBV24-1 with TRBJ1-2; TRBD1 matches 10 bases. Germline V lookup: CDR1 KGHDR, CDR2 SFDVKD. V trimming: 7 bases; J trimming: 7 bases; junction bases outside the gene matches: 5. The length of the CDR3 is 13 residues. The CDR3 sequence is CATRGQGLGGYTF. The CDR3 DNA is TGTGCCACCAGGGGACAGGGGTTGGGTGGCTACACCTTC.

The rearrangement links TRBV9 to TRBJ2-7; 7 positions match TRBD1. The CDR3 loop spans 16 amino acids. V gave up 0 bases and J gave up 0 bases; unmatched junction bases: 6. CDR1 is SGDLS, CDR2 YYNGEE, per germline. CDR3 loop: CASSVGGTEFSYEQYF. The CDR3 nucleotides are TGTGCCAGCAGCGTAGGAGGGACAGAGTTCTCCTACGAGCAGTACTTC.

This chain uses TRBV3-1 (or the pseudogene TRBV3-2) with TRBJ2-2; 8 positions match TRBD2. The CDR3 is 18 amino acids. V gave up 0 bases and J gave up 4 bases; unmatched junction bases: 10. The germline CDR1 and CDR2 sequences are LGHDT and YNNKEL (reference sequence). The CDR3: CASSQDTGGARGTGELFF. The CDR3 DNA sequence: TGTGCCAGCAGCCAAGATACCGGGGGGGCGCGGGGCACCGGGGAGCTGTTTTTT.